The 7 T cell receptor beta chains below come from one sample, sequenced in a study of cytomegalovirus exposure and HLA in healthy donors. PCR involved 60 Vbeta and 13 Jbeta primers. Using immunoSEQ multiplex PCR, the repertoire was profiled, and TCRdb retains in-frame clones only, with some absent. This table holds 100,000 to 150,000 clones, approximately 80% found once. The specimen was PBMCs. The receptors derive from a man younger than 40 in good health and CMV-seronegative.

Of note for this clone: The identical CDR3 is also encoded by other nucleotide sequences in the sample. V is TRBV7-9 and J is TRBJ2-1; 13 bases match TRBD2. Germline CDR1 and CDR2: SEHNR and FQNEAQ (reference sequence). Trimming took 5 bases from V and 4 from J; bases not matched to a gene: 2. CDR3 length: 15 amino acids. CDR3 nucleotides: TGTGCCAGCAGCCGGACTAGCGGGGGTTACAATGAGCAGTTCTTC. The encoded protein is CASSRTSGGYNEQFF.

The chain recombines TRBV4-3 with TRBJ1-2, with TRBD1 identical over 11 bases. The CDR3 sequence is 15 residues long. V dropped 4 bases and J dropped 4; count of bases not matched to a gene: 5. The germline V gene has CDR1 LGHNA and CDR2 YSLEER. CDR3 nucleotide sequence: TGCGCCAGCAGCCTCAGAGGGACAGGGGGCTATGGCTACACCTTC. Protein product: CASSLRGTGGYGYTF.

This chain connects TRBV28 to TRBJ1-5; 7 nucleotides match TRBD1. Germline V gene sequence: CDR1 MDHEN, CDR2 SYDVKM. The CDR3 sequence is 13 residues long. V lost 8 bases and J lost 3; bases outside the gene matches: 4. Here the CDR3 DNA reads TGTGCCAGCTTCAGGGGGGACAATCAGCCCCAGCATTTT. It codes for CASFRGDNQPQHF.

The rearrangement joins TRBV28 to TRBJ2-7, with D uncertain. Germline assignment: CDR1 MDHEN and CDR2 SYDVKM. The CDR3 consists of 13 residues. Trimming pared 3 bases from V and 2 bases from J, leaving 8 bases between. The CDR3 protein is CASSFPAAYEQYF. The CDR3 region has the DNA TGTGCCAGCAGTTTTCCCGCAGCCTACGAGCAGTACTTC.

The rearrangement uses TRBV6-5 and TRBJ1-5; D is perhaps TRBD1 (5 bases). Germline CDR1 reads MNHEY; CDR2 reads SVGAGI. Trimming took off 6 bases at V and 1 base at J, with 10 bases between the two ends. The CDR3 totals 14 residues. This CDR3 is CASRTDASNQPQHF. In DNA form, the CDR3 reads TGTGCCAGCAGGACAGACGCGAGCAATCAGCCCCAGCATTTT.

The rearrangement uses TRBV7-9 and TRBJ2-1; 16 bases are a match to TRBD2. The CDR3 totals 16 residues. Trimming removed 5 bases from V and 8 bases from J; junction bases left unmatched: 6. Germline V gene sequence: CDR1 SEHNR, CDR2 FQNEAQ (reference sequence). CDR3 nucleotide sequence: TGTGCCAGCAGCCAAGGGACTAGCGGGAGGGTGGATGAGCAGTTCTTC. Residues: CASSQGTSGRVDEQFF. Using reference TRBV7-9 and TRBJ2-1 for the parts outside the CDR3, the full variable domain is DTGVSQNPRHKITKRGQNVTFRCDPISEHNRLYWYRQTLGQGPEFLTYFQNEAQLEKSRLLSDRFSAERPKGSFSTLEIQRTEQGDSAMYLCASSQGTSGRVDEQFFGPGTRLTVL.

The CDR3 DNA sequence: TGTGCCATCAGTGAGGTAGATTCGTCACCCCTCCACTTT. Protein sequence: CAISEVDSSPLHF. J is TRBJ1-6 and V is TRBV10-3; D gene unclear. V was pared by 2 bases and J by 10 bases, with 9 bases between. The germline CDR1 and CDR2 sequences are ENHRY and SYGVKD. The CDR3 is 13 amino acids.